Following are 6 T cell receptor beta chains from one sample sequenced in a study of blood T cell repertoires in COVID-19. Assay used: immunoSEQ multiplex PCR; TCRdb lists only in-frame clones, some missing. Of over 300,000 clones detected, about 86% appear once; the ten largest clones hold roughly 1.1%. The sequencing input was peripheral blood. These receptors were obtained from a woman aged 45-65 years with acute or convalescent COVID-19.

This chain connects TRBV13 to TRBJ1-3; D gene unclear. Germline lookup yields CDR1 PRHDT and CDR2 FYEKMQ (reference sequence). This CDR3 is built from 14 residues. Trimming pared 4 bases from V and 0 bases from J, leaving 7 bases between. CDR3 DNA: TGTGCCAGCAGCTCGAAGAGCTCTGGAAACACCATATATTTT. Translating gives CASSSKSSGNTIYF.

The CDR3 is CASKQGRGPYNEQFF. CDR3 nucleotide sequence: TGTGCCAGCAAACAAGGGAGAGGGCCCTACAATGAGCAGTTCTTC. The V gene is TRBV4-2, the J gene TRBJ2-1; D might be TRBD2 (5 bases). The V gene lost 7 bases and the J gene lost 2 bases, with 15 bases spanning the gap. The CDR3 runs to 15 residues. The V gene's germline CDR1 is LGHNA and CDR2 YNFKEQ.

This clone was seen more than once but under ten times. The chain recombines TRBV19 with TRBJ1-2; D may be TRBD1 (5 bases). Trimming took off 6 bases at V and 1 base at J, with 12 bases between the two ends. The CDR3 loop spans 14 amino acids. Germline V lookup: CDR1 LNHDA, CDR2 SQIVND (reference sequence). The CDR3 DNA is TGTGCCAGTAGGCCGGGACTGATTAACTATGGCTACACCTTC. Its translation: CASRPGLINYGYTF.

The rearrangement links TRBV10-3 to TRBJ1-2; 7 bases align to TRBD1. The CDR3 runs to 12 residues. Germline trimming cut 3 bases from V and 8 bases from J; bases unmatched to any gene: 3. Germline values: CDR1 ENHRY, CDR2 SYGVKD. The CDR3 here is CAISDDREGYTF. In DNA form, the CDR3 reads TGTGCCATCAGTGACGACAGGGAAGGCTACACCTTC.

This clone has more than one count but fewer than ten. The CDR3 reads CASSPGTGNPNTGELFF. Here the CDR3 DNA reads TGTGCCAGCAGCCCCGGGACAGGGAACCCGAACACCGGGGAGCTGTTTTTT. This chain links TRBV7-9 with TRBJ2-2; 9 bases line up with TRBD1. Looked up from germline, CDR1 is SEHNR and CDR2 is FQNEAQ (reference sequence). V was clipped by 5 bases and J by 0 bases; unmatched bases: 7. This CDR3 is 17 amino acids long.

The CDR3 region is CASSPRQLRENTIYF. DNA for the CDR3: TGTGCCAGCTCACCGAGGCAGCTAAGAGAAAACACCATATATTTT. This chain uses TRBV18 with TRBJ1-3; D uncertain. The V end was cut by 3 bases, the J end by 6 bases, with 15 bases between. The CDR3 length is 15 residues. Germline loops: CDR1 KGHSH, CDR2 LQKENI.